These 8 T cell receptor beta chains were sequenced from one sample in a study of T-cell reconstitution after alpha-beta-depleted transplantation in children. This sample's TCRbeta library carried unique molecular identifier barcodes. TCRdb reprocessed the PCR reads with MiXCR, giving one entry per CDR3 protein. The sample lists 230,000 or so distinct CDR3 sequences, about 12% occurring once. Sample: PBMCs from the stem cell graft donor, taken from the stem cell graft. The source is a human donor who donated a stem cell graft to a child with acute lymphoblastic leukemia.

This clonotype was found many times. V gene TRBV20-1 combines with J gene TRBJ2-2, with unresolved D. The V end lost 5 bases, the J end lost 2 bases, and 12 bases lay between the germline ends. The germline gives CDR1 DFQATT, CDR2 SNEGSKA (reference sequence). CDR3 length: 14 amino acids. The CDR3 DNA follows: TGCAGTGCTCCTGACCGCAAAAACACCGGGGAGCTGTTTTTT. This encodes CSAPDRKNTGELFF.

This clonotype was seen at least ten times. The genes are TRBV28 and TRBJ2-7, with D unresolved. V lost 5 bases to trimming and J lost 7 bases, with 9 bases between them. The V gene's germline CDR1 is MDHEN and CDR2 SYDVKM. This CDR3 comprises 11 residues. CDR3 nucleotide sequence: TGTGCCAGCAGTCGACGTAGGGAGCAGTACTTC. Protein product: CASSRRREQYF. Full variable domain (outside the CDR3, taken from reference TRBV28 and TRBJ2-7): DVKVTQSSRYLVKRTGEKVFLECVQDMDHENMFWYRQDPGLGLRLIYFSYDVKMKEKGDIPEGYSVSREKKERFSLILESASTNQTSMYLCASSRRREQYFGPGTRLTVT.

This clonotype was counted at least ten times. The gene calls are TRBV4-3 and TRBJ2-1, with unresolved D. The CDR3 totals 17 residues. Trimming left V 0 bases short and J 2 bases short, with 14 bases between. The germline V gene encodes CDR1 LGHNA and CDR2 YSLEER. The CDR3 loop reads CASSQEGRYSPYNEQFF. CDR3 DNA sequence: TGCGCCAGCAGCCAAGAGGGAAGGTATTCTCCCTACAATGAGCAGTTCTTC.

This clonotype has a count of ten or more. The chain employs TRBV19 and TRBJ2-1; no reliable D call. V shed 3 bases and J shed 4 bases, with 10 bases lying between them. This CDR3 is built from 14 residues. Germline V CDR1 and CDR2: LNHDA, SQIVND (reference sequence). The CDR3 nucleotides read TGTGCCAGTAGTATTGGGCAGCAATACAATGAGCAGTTCTTC. It encodes CASSIGQQYNEQFF.

This clonotype was seen repeatedly, ten times or more. This chain links TRBV12-3 or TRBV12-4 with TRBJ2-3; no firm D call. The CDR3 is 17 residues long. V was pared by 0 bases and J by 1 base, with 14 bases between. The CDR3 here is CASSLAYQRTRTDTQYF. DNA of the CDR3: TGTGCCAGCAGTTTAGCGTATCAGCGAACGCGCACAGATACGCAGTATTTT.

This clonotype was seen a handful of times. CDR3 coding DNA: TGTGCCACCAGCAGTCCGCCGCCAGCCCCTAATGAAAAACTGTTTTTT. Translating it yields CATSSPPPAPNEKLFF. The J gene is TRBJ1-4, the V gene TRBV15; D is unclear. The CDR3 loop spans 16 amino acids. The germline CDR1 and CDR2 sequences are LNHNV and YYDKDF (reference sequence). Deletions cut 3 bases from V and 3 bases from J, with 14 bases between.

This clonotype was found once. The DNA of the CDR3 is TGTGCCAGCATCGAGGGTTCCAATCAGCCCCAGCATTTT. Amino acid sequence: CASIEGSNQPQHF. The chain recombines TRBV28 with TRBJ1-5, with unresolved D. Germline V gene data show CDR1 as MDHEN and CDR2 as SYDVKM. Trimming stripped 7 bases from V and 3 bases from J, with 10 bases between. The CDR3 consists of 13 residues.

This clonotype was detected many times. The V and J genes are TRBV29-1 and TRBJ2-1; TRBD2 is a possible D gene (5 bases). This CDR3 has 14 residues. V dropped 6 bases and J dropped 6 bases, with 18 bases sitting between them. Germline assignment: CDR1 SQVTM and CDR2 ANQGSEA. CDR3 residues: CSVDGLRRLNEQFF. The CDR3 DNA is TGCAGCGTCGACGGCCTTAGGAGGCTCAATGAGCAGTTCTTC.